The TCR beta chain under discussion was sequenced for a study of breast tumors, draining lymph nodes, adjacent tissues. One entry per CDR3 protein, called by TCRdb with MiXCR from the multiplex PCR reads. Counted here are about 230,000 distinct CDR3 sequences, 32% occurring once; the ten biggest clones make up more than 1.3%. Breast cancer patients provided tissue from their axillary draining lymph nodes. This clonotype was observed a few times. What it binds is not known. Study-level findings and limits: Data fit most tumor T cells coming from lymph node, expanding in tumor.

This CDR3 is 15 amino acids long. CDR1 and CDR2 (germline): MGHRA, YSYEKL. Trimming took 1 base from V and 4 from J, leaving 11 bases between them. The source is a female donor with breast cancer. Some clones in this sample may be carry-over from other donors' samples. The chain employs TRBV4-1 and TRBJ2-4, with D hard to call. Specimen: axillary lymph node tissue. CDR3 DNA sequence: TGCGCCAGCAGCCAAGTCGGGCCTAGAAAAAACATTCAGTACTTC. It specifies CASSQVGPRKNIQYF.